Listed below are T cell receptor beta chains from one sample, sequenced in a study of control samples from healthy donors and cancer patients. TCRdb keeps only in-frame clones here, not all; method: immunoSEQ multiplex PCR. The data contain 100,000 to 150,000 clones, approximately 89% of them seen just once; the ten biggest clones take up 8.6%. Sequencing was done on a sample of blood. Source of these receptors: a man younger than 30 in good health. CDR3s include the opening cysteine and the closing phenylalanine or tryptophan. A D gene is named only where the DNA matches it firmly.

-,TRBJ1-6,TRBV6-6,CASTSRAINSPLHF,TGTGCCAGCACCTCCCGGGCGATAAATTCACCCCTCCACTTT
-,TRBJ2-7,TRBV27,CASTPPYEQYF,TGTGCCAGCACCCCTCCCTACGAGCAGTACTTC
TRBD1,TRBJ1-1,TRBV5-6,CASSYGTVNTEAFF,TGTGCCAGCAGCTACGGGACAGTTAACACTGAAGCTTTCTTT
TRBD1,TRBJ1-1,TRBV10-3,CAISGGDSGANTEAFF,TGTGCCATCAGTGGGGGGGACAGTGGGGCGAACACTGAAGCTTTCTTT
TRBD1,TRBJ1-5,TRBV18,CASSSTGGQPQHF,TGTGCCAGCTCATCAACAGGGGGCCAGCCCCAGCATTTT
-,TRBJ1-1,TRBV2,CASSESYLGAAEAFF,TGTGCCAGCAGTGAATCCTACTTGGGGGCCGCTGAAGCTTTCTTT
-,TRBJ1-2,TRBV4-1,CASSRVGAYGYTF,TGCGCCAGCAGCCGAGTAGGCGCCTATGGCTACACCTTC
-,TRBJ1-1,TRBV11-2,CASSAGLGTEAFF,TGTGCCAGCAGCGCGGGCCTGGGAACTGAAGCTTTCTTT
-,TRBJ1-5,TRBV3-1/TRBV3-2,CASSRDNNQPQHF,TGTGCCAGCAGCCGGGACAACAATCAGCCCCAGCATTTT
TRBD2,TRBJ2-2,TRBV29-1,CSGGLDNTGELFF,TGCAGCGGGGGACTAGATAACACCGGGGAGCTGTTTTTT
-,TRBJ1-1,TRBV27,CASSIRPSGTEAFF,TGTGCCAGCAGCATTAGACCTTCCGGCACTGAAGCTTTCTTT
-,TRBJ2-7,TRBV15,CATSRIQGSYEQYF,TGTGCCACCAGCAGGATTCAGGGGTCCTACGAGCAGTACTTC
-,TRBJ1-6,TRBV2,CASSGYGGHDSPLHF,TGTGCCAGCAGTGGTTACGGGGGGCACGATTCACCCCTCCACTTT
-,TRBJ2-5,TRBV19,CASSSRTFEETQYF,TGTGCCAGTAGTTCCCGGACGTTTGAAGAGACCCAGTACTTC